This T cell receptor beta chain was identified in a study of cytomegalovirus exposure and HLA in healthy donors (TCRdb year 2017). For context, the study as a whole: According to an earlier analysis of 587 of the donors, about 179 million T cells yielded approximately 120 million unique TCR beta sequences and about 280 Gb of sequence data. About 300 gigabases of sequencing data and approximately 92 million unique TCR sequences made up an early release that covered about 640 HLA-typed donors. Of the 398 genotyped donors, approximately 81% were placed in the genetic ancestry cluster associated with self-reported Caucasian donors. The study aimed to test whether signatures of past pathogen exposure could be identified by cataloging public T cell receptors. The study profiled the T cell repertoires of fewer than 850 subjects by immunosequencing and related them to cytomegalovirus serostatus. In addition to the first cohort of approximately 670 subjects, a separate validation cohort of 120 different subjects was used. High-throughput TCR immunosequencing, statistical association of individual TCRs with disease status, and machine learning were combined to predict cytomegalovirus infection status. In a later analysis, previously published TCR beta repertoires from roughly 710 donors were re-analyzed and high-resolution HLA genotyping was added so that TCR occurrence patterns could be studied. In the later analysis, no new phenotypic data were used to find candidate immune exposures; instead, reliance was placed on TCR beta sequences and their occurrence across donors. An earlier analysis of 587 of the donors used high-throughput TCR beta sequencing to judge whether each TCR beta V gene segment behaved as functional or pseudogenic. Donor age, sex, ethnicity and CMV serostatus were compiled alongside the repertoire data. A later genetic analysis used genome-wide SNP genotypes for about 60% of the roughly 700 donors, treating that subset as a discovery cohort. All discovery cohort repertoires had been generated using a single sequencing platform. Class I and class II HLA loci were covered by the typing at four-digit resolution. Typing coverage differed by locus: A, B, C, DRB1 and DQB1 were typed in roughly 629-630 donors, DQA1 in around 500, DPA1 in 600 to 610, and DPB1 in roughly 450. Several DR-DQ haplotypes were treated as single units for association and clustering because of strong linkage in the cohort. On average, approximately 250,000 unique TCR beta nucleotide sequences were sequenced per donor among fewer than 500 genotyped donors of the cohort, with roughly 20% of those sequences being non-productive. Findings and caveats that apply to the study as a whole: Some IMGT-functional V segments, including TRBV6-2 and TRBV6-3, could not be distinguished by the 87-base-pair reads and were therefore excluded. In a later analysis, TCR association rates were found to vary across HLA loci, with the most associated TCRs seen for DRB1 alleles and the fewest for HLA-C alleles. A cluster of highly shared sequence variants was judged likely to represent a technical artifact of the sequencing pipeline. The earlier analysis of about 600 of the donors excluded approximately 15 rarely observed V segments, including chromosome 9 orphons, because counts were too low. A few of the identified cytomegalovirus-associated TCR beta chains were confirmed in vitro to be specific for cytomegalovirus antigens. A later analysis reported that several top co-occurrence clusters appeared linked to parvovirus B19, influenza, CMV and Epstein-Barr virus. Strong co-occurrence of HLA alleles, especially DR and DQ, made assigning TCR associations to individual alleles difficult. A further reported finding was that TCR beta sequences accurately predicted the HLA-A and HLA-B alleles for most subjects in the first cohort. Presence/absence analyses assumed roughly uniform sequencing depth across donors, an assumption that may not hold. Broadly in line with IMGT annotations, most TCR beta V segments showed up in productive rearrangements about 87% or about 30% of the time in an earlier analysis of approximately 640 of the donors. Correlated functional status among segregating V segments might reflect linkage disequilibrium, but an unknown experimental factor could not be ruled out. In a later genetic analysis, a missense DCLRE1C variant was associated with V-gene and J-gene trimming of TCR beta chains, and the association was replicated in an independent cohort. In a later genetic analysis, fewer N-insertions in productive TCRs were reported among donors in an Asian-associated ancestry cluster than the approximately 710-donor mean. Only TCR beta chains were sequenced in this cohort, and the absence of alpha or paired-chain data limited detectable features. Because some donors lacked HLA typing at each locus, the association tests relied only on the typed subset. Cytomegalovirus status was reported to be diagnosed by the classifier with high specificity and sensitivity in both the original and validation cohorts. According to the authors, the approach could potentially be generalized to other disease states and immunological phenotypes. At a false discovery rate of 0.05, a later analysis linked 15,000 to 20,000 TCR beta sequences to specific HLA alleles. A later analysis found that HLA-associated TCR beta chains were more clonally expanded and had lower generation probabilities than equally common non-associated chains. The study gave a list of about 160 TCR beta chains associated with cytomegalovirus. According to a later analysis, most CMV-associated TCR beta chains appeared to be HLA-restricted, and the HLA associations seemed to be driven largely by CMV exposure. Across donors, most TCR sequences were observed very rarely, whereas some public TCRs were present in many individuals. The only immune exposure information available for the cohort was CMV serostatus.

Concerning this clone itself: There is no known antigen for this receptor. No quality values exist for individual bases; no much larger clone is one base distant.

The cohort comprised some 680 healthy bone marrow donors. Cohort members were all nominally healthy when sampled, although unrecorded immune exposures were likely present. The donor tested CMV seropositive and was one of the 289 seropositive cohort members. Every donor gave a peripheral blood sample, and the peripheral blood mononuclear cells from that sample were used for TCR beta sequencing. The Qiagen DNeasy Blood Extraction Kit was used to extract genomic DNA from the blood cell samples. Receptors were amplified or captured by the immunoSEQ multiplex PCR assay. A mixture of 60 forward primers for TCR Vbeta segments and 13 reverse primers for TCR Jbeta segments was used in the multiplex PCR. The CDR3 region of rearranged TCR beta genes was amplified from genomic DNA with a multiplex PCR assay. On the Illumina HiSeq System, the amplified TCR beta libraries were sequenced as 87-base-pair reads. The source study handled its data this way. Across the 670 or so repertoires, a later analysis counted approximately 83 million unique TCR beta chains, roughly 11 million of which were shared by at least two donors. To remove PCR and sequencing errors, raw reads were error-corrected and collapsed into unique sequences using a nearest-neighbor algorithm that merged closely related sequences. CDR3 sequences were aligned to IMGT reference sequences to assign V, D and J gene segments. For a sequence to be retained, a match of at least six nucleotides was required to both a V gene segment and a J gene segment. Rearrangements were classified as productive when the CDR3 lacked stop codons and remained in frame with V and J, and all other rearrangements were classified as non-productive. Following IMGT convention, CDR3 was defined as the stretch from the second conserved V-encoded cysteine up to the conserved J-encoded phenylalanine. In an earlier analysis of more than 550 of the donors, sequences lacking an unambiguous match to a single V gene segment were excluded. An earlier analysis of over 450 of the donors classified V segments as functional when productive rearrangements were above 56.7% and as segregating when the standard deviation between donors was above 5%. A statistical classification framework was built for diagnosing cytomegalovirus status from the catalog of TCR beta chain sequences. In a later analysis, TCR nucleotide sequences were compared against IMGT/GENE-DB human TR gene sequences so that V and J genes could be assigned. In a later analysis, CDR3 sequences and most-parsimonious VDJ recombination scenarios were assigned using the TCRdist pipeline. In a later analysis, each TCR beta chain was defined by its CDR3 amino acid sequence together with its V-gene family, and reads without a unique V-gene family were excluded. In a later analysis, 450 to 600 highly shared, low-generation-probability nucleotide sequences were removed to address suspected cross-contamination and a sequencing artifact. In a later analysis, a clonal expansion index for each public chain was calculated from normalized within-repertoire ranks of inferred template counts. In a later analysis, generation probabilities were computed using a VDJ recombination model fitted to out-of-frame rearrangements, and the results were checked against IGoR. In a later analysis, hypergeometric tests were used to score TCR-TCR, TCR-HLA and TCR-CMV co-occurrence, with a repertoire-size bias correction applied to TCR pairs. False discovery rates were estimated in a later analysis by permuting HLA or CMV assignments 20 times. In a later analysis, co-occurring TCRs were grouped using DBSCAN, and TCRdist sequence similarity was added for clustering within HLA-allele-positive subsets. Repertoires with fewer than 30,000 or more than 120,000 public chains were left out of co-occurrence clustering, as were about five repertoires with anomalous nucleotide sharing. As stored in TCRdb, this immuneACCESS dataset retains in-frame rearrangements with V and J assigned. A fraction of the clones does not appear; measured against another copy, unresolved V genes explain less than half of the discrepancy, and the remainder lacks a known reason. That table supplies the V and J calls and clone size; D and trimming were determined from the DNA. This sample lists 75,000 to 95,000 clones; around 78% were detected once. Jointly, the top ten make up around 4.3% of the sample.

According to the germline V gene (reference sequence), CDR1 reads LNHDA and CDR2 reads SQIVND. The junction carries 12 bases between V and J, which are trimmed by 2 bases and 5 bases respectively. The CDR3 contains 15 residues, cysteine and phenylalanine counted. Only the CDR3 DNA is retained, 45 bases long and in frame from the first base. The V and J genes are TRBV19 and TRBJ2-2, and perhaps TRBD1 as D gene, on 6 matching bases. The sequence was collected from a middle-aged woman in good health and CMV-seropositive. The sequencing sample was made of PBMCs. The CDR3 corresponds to CASSIRDGQTGELFF. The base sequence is TGTGCCAGTAGTATAAGAGATGGACAGACCGGGGAGCTGTTTTTT.